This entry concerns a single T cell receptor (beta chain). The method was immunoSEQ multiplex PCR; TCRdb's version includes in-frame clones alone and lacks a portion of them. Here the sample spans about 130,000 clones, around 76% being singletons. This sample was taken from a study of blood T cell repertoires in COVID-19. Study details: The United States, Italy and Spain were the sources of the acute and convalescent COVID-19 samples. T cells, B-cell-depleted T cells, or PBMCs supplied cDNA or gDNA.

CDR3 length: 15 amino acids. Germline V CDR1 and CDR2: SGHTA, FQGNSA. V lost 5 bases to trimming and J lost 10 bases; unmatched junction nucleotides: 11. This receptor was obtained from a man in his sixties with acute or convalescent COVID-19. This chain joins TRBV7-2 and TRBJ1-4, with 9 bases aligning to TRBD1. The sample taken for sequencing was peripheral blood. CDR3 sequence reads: CASSPSTGGVIKLFF. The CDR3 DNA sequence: TGTGCCAGCAGCCCCTCCACAGGGGGCGTAATAAAACTGTTTTTT.